Listed below are T cell receptor beta chains from one sample, sequenced in a study of cytomegalovirus exposure and HLA in healthy donors. Clones were sequenced by immunoSEQ multiplex PCR, and TCRdb holds only the in-frame ones, with some missing. The sample records 95,000 to 100,000 clones, 76% being singletons. Sequenced material: PBMCs. These receptors originate from a man between 35 and 55 years old in good health and CMV-seronegative. Both conserved end residues are part of each CDR3. A D gene is named only where the DNA matches it firmly. Clone size is not always given. Where it is, it says once, few, many or a class for expanded clones.

TRBV7-9,TRBJ1-4,.,.,TGTGCCAGCAGCTTGGGAAGGGGTAATGAAAAACTGTTTTTT,CASSLGRGNEKLFF
TRBV5-1,TRBJ2-2,.,TRBD1,TGCGCCAGCACCCTAGGACAGGGGGCGGTCGGGGAGCTGTTTTTT,CASTLGQGAVGELFF
TRBV25-1,TRBJ2-3,.,.,TGTGCCAGCAGTGCCACAGGCACAGATACGCAGTATTTT,CASSATGTDTQYF
TRBV5-1,TRBJ1-1,once,.,TGCGCCAGCAGCTTGGGCGGGGGGGCGTTCACTGAAGCTTTCTTT,CASSLGGGAFTEAFF
TRBV28,TRBJ1-1,.,.,TGTGCCAGCAGTATTACAGGGCGGCGAGCTTTCTTT,CASSITGRRAFF
TRBV4-1,TRBJ1-2,once,TRBD1,TGCGCCAGCAGCCCGGAGGACAGGGATATCTATGGCTACACCTTC,CASSPEDRDIYGYTF
TRBV19,TRBJ2-3,.,TRBD2,TGTGCCAGTAGTAGGACTAGTCAGGCCCCAGATACGCAGTATTTT,CASSRTSQAPDTQYF
TRBV6-1,TRBJ1-2,.,.,TGTGCCAGCAGTGATGGCGGAGCCTATGGCTACACCTTC,CASSDGGAYGYTF
TRBV27,TRBJ1-2,.,.,TGTGCCAGCAATTTGGGGGGCTATGGCTACACCTTC,CASNLGGYGYTF
TRBV7-6,TRBJ2-7,few,TRBD1,TGTGCCAGCAGCTTAGGGGGTTCGAGGGGGCGCTTGGAGCAGTACTTC,CASSLGGSRGRLEQYF
TRBV19,TRBJ1-2,.,TRBD1,TGTGCCAGTAGTTCGGGACAGAGCTATGGCTACACCTTC,CASSSGQSYGYTF
TRBV6-1,TRBJ1-1,.,.,TGTGCCAGCAGTGACAGTGCCTCGAACACTGAAGCTTTCTTT,CASSDSASNTEAFF
TRBV4-1,TRBJ1-1,.,TRBD1,TGCGCCAGCAGCCAAGGGGGACAGCAGAACACTGAAGCTTTCTTT,CASSQGGQQNTEAFF
TRBV7-2,TRBJ1-1,.,TRBD1,TGTGCCAGCAGCTCGGGACAGGGGAGAACTGAAGCTTTCTTT,CASSSGQGRTEAFF
TRBV5-1,TRBJ2-1,.,TRBD2,TGCGCCAGCAGGTCCCTGGGGGTAGCGGGGGACCTTGAGCAGTTCTTC,CASRSLGVAGDLEQFF
TRBV11-3,TRBJ2-2,once,.,TGTGCCAGCAGCTTAGATGAGTACACCGGGGAGCTGTTTTTT,CASSLDEYTGELFF
TRBV7-7,TRBJ2-1,few,TRBD2,TGTGCCAGCAGCTCCTACCTAGCGGGGGCCGACAATGAGCAGTTCTTC,CASSSYLAGADNEQFF
TRBV5-4,TRBJ1-2,.,.,TGTGCCAGCACTCTTAGGGCGGAGGGATATGGCTACACCTTC,CASTLRAEGYGYTF
TRBV7-3,TRBJ1-1,few,.,TGTGCCAGCAGCCTAAGGGAGGGTAGGGTCACTGAAGCTTTCTTT,CASSLREGRVTEAFF
TRBV5-1,TRBJ1-2,.,TRBD1,TGCGCCAGCAGCTTGGTAGGAGGGGGCAGAGAGTGGGCTAACTATGGCTACACCTTC,CASSLVGGGREWANYGYTF
TRBV21-1,TRBJ2-5,.,.,TGTGCCAGCAGCAATCCTGGGGCTAGCCAAGAGACCCAGTACTTC,CASSNPGASQETQYF
TRBV5-1,TRBJ2-1,once,TRBD1,TGCGCCAGCAGCTTGGAGGGACAGGGGGTTGAGCAGTTCTTC,CASSLEGQGVEQFF
TRBV7-3,TRBJ1-2,.,TRBD1,TGTGCCAGCAGCGGGCAGGGGGCTCGAGGCTACACCTTC,CASSGQGARGYTF
TRBV7-2,TRBJ2-2,few,.,TGTGCCAGCAGCCCTGGGGACACTAGCGGGGAGCTGTTTTTT,CASSPGDTSGELFF
TRBV2,TRBJ2-5,.,.,TGTGCCAGCAAGGAGGCCCTTTCCGTAGGTGAGACCCAGTACTTC,CASKEALSVGETQYF
TRBV18,TRBJ2-2,.,TRBD1,TGTGCCAGCTCACCAAGACAGGGGGCTGGCGGGGAGCTGTTTTTT,CASSPRQGAGGELFF
TRBV5-6,TRBJ2-5,.,.,TGTGCCAGCAGCTTGGGGGCCTTGCTGGGGACCCAGTACTTC,CASSLGALLGTQYF
TRBV28,TRBJ2-5,.,.,TGTGCCAGCAGTTTATCAGGGACTCAAAGACAAGAGACCCAGTACTTC,CASSLSGTQRQETQYF
TRBV2,TRBJ2-6,once,.,TGTGCCAGCAGGTACCGGGTCCGTTCCTCTGGGGCCAACGTCCTGACTTTC,CASRYRVRSSGANVLTF
TRBV7-7,TRBJ2-3,.,.,TGTGCTAGCAGCTTAGCGACAGGAGGTGCAGATACGCAGTATTTT,CASSLATGGADTQYF
TRBV27,TRBJ2-2,.,.,TGTGCCAGCAGGCTACCTGGTATTCGTGACGGGGAGCTGTTTTTT,CASRLPGIRDGELFF
TRBV5-4,TRBJ2-2,.,TRBD2,TGTGCCAGCAGCGCCGGACTAGCGGGGGGGGTGACCGGGGAGCTGTTTTTT,CASSAGLAGGVTGELFF
TRBV11-3,TRBJ2-1,.,.,TGTGCCAGCAGCCAGGGGTATGAGCAGTTCTTC,CASSQGYEQFF